The 4 T cell receptor beta chains given below trace back to one sample, sequenced in a study of blood T cell repertoires in COVID-19 (dated by TCRdb to 2020 to 2022). To prepare the library, the immunoSEQ multiplex PCR assay was applied. TCRdb's version of the immuneACCESS table is confined to in-frame rearrangements and falls short of the full clone set. An unresolved V gene accounts for under half of the shortfall where checked; the remainder is of unknown origin. In this sample the table shows roughly 150,000 clones, 70% to 90% of which occur a single time. In total, the top ten clones hold around 5% of the sample. The sequenced material came from peripheral blood. Source of these receptors: a woman aged 50 to 60 with acute or convalescent COVID-19.

V and J are TRBV2 and TRBJ1-2; D not resolved. Deletions cut 7 bases from V and 5 bases from J, with 8 bases between. CDR3 length equals 11 residues. Germline-derived CDR1 and CDR2 are SNHLY and FYNNEI. As DNA, the CDR3 is TGTGCCAGCATACTGTTGTATGGCTACACCTTC. It encodes CASILLYGYTF.

V gene TRBV7-8 combines with J gene TRBJ1-3; D unresolved. The V end was cut by 2 bases, the J end by 0 bases, with 14 bases between. Germline V gene sequence: CDR1 SGHVS, CDR2 FQNEAQ. This CDR3 has 17 amino acids. The CDR3 is CASSLLSTASSGNTIYF. DNA of the CDR3: TGTGCCAGCAGCTTACTTTCGACTGCTAGCTCTGGAAACACCATATATTTT.

Concerning this clone: The same CDR3 can be traced to other DNA sequences in this sample. J is TRBJ1-1 and V is TRBV6-5; a possible D gene is TRBD1 (6 bases). The CDR3 loop spans 13 amino acids. Germline V gene data show CDR1 as MNHEY and CDR2 as SVGAGI. V was clipped by 5 bases and J by 1 base, with 8 bases between them. As DNA, the CDR3 is TGTGCCAGCAGTCTACAGGGGAACACTGAAGCTTTCTTT. Residues: CASSLQGNTEAFF.

The V and J genes are TRBV5-8 and TRBJ2-2; D not resolved. Germline V gene data show CDR1 as SGHTS and CDR2 as YDEGEE. V was shortened by 4 bases and J by 1 base, with 14 bases between the two germline ends. The CDR3 consists of 16 residues. In nucleotides, the CDR3 is TGTGCCAGCAGCCGAAAAAGAACCGGGAACACCGGGGAGCTGTTTTTT. This codes for CASSRKRTGNTGELFF.